This T cell receptor (beta chain) is from a study of CD8 T cells in Susac syndrome. RNA, at about 0.45 to 1 ug, was reverse transcribed with random hexamers. A single record per CDR3 protein comes from TCRdb applying MiXCR to the immunoSEQ multiplex PCR reads. This sample yields more than 200,000 distinct CDR3 sequences, of which about 94% are seen a single time; 0.06% to 0.08% belongs to the top ten. In germline, CDR1 is MGHRA, CDR2 YSYEKL. CDR3 size: 17 residues. Trimming took off 1 base at V and 1 base at J, with 13 bases between the two ends. Sequencing was performed on CD4+ T cells from PBMCs. This TCR was recovered from a human donor with multiple sclerosis. The chain joins TRBV4-1 to TRBJ2-2; D unclear. The DNA for the CDR3 is TGCGCCAGCAGCCAAGTCGGTGGTGTAATGAACACCGGGGAGCTGTTTTTT. It encodes CASSQVGGVMNTGELFF.